A selection of T cell receptor beta chains follows, all from one sample in a study of early T cells in non-severe SARS-CoV-2 infection. TCRdb fed the 5' RACE reads into MiXCR, producing one record per CDR3 protein. The repertoire holds around 40,000 distinct CDR3 sequences, with 4.5% to 7.5% as singletons. The sequencing input was whole blood. The receptors shown here come from an adult who was a healthcare worker with PCR-confirmed SARS-CoV-2 infection or an uninfected control (not recorded which). CDR3s include the opening cysteine and the closing phenylalanine or tryptophan.

TRBV19	TRBJ1-5	CASMRGADNQPQHF
TRBV21-1	TRBJ1-6	CASSRRGHRNSPLHF
TRBV25-1	TRBJ2-5	CASSAGGGQETQYF
TRBV7-6	TRBJ2-1	CASSRDENNEQFF
TRBV6-1	TRBJ2-1	CASSEALAGGNEQFF
TRBV7-8	TRBJ2-1	CASSSRTAFEGGRSNEQFF
TRBV12-3/TRBV12-4	TRBJ2-1	CASSLAGGPYNEQFF
TRBV28	TRBJ1-3	CASSSAGTGGNTIYF
TRBV25-1	TRBJ2-1	CASSESQGINEQFF
TRBV12-3/TRBV12-4	TRBJ1-5	CASSLADRYSNQPQHF
TRBV19	TRBJ2-1	CASSSPSLGYNEQFF
TRBV5-1	TRBJ2-5	CASSLEAGGEKTQYF
TRBV7-9	TRBJ1-1	CASSLASADTEAFF
TRBV29-1	TRBJ1-1	CSVEDRGGGTEAFF
TRBV3-1	TRBJ2-1	CASSQATLSYNEQFF
TRBV18	TRBJ1-2	CASSPDDSYYGYTF
TRBV9	TRBJ2-2	CASSPRASTGELFF
TRBV6-1	TRBJ2-7	CASSGSGSSYEQYF
TRBV7-8	TRBJ2-7	CASSIRTGASYEQYF
TRBV7-9	TRBJ1-1	CASSPILDGTEAFF
TRBV27	TRBJ1-5	CASMEGNQPQHF
TRBV10-1	TRBJ1-1	CASSESGRHTEAFF
TRBV11-2	TRBJ1-2	CASSSPGTQANYGYTF
TRBV14	TRBJ1-2	CASSRIIWSGTGPNYGYTF
TRBV11-2	TRBJ2-5	CASSFQRWETQYF
TRBV12-3/TRBV12-4	TRBJ2-7	CASSILGQGYEQYF
TRBV11-2	TRBJ2-7	CASSQLGQGTYEQYF
TRBV20-1	TRBJ2-7	CSARESAGGPFVEQYF
TRBV7-9	TRBJ1-2	CASSSVLQGNYGYTF
TRBV4-1	TRBJ2-5	CASSVRETQYF
TRBV29-1	TRBJ2-1	CSVLLVSYNEQFF
TRBV12-3/TRBV12-4	TRBJ1-1	CASIPTVNTEAFF
TRBV20-1	TRBJ2-7	CSAKPPDGESHEQYF
TRBV10-1	TRBJ2-3	CASSEPSTDTQYF
TRBV27	TRBJ1-1	CASSLKPFGTEAFF
TRBV28	TRBJ2-6	CATRRTSGANVLTF
TRBV15	TRBJ2-6	CATSREDSSGANVLTF
TRBV14	TRBJ2-7	CASSRGTIFYEQYF
TRBV6-5	TRBJ2-3	CASSRVGWGTDTQYF
TRBV12-3/TRBV12-4	TRBJ2-2	CASSSGGVAGVTGELFF
TRBV27	TRBJ2-7	CASSYGTGNYEQYF
TRBV5-1	TRBJ2-5	CASSLGLAGGGDETQYF
TRBV7-9	TRBJ2-3	CASSFGDLGGDTQYF
TRBV28	TRBJ2-6	CASSLWSPTGAISGANVLTF
TRBV6-7	TRBJ2-1	CASRLDSDEQFF
TRBV7-9	TRBJ2-1	CASSFKIGRPNTNEQFF
TRBV10-3	TRBJ1-1	CAITLTMDRGDTEAFF